Described below is a single T cell receptor beta chain sequence and its context. Antigen unknown. This specimen belongs to a study of shared clonotypes between healthy human individuals. Notes on the study in general: When compared with the clonotypes that were shared by all four sorted-subset donors, the non-shared clonotypes turned out to have lower generation probabilities.

In the naive CD8 group, cells lacked CD45RO and were positively selected for CCR7, so terminally differentiated effector memory CD45RA+ cells were left out. Deep was the level at which the assay was run. This table comes from immunoSEQ multiplex PCR, and its TCRdb copy is limited to in-frame clones, with some not included. The table lists around 2,000,000 clones, about 92% of them singletons, with 1.5% to 2% in the top ten. CDR1 is LGHNA and CDR2 is YSLEER in the germline V gene. This CDR3 is 15 amino acids long. The V end lost 1 base, the J end lost 0 bases, and 10 bases lay between the germline ends.

This chain links TRBV4-3 with TRBJ2-7; maybe TRBD2 (6 bases). This TCR was sampled from a man younger than 30 in good health. Some clones in this sample may be carry-over from other donors' samples. What was sequenced was naive CD8+ T cells from PBMCs. The CDR3 nucleotides are TGCGCCAGCAGCCAAGCTCGCGGGAACTCCTACGAGCAGTACTTC. It encodes CASSQARGNSYEQYF.